A single sample gave rise to the 14 T cell receptor beta chains below, sequenced in a study of identical twins. TCRdb reprocessed the 5' RACE reads with MiXCR, giving one entry per CDR3 protein. The profile shows some 710,000 distinct CDR3 sequences, around 5.7% of them singletons. The sample taken for sequencing was naive T cells sorted from blood. Receptor source: a man aged 18 to 35 in good health.

This clonotype was seen many times. The V call is TRBV12-3 or TRBV12-4, the J call TRBJ2-7, with TRBD1 matching over 9 bases. J was trimmed by 6 bases and V by 7 bases; bases with no gene match: 10. This CDR3 comprises 14 residues. This chain's CDR3 is CASTPGQGFSEQYF. CDR3 DNA: TGTGCCAGCACGCCGGGACAGGGTTTTTCCGAGCAGTACTTC.

This clonotype was detected ten times or more. The rearrangement links TRBV4-3 to TRBJ2-5; a weak D match, TRBD2 (6 bases). The germline V gene has CDR1 LGHNA and CDR2 YSLEER. Deletions cut 0 bases from V and 5 bases from J, with 13 bases between. The CDR3 is 15 amino acids. The CDR3 is CASSQDWAGLETQYF. CDR3 in DNA: TGCGCCAGCAGCCAAGATTGGGCGGGGTTGGAGACCCAGTACTTC.

The rearrangement uses TRBV7-7 and TRBJ2-7, with 7 bases matching TRBD2. CDR1 is SSHAT, CDR2 FNYEAQ, per germline (reference sequence). The CDR3 runs 15 residues. V gave up 5 bases and J gave up 7 bases; unmatched junction bases: 14. The CDR3 sequence is CASSPQGGSGFEQYF. DNA for the CDR3: TGTGCCAGCAGCCCCCAGGGCGGGAGCGGGTTTGAGCAGTACTTC.

This clonotype was recorded a few times. The rearrangement uses TRBV7-2 and TRBJ2-5; 8 bases fit TRBD2. The CDR3 has 14 residues. The junction had 4 bases not matched to a gene; V was cut back by 4 bases and J by 3 bases. Germline CDR1 is SGHTA and CDR2 is FQGNSA. The CDR3 coding sequence is TGTGCCAGCAGCTCCTATAGCGGGAAAGAGACCCAGTACTTC. Translating gives CASSSYSGKETQYF.

The table lists this clonotype with many counts. This chain uses TRBV29-1 with TRBJ2-7, with D possibly TRBD2 on 6 matching bases. The CDR3 is made up of 16 amino acids. Trimming removed 4 bases at V and 0 bases at J, with 19 bases between. In germline, CDR1 is SQVTM, CDR2 ANQGSEA. The DNA of the CDR3 is TGCAGCGTTGTCGGGGGTACGGGTTCAAGCTCCTACGAGCAGTACTTC. This sequence encodes CSVVGGTGSSSYEQYF.

This clonotype was picked up many times. The rearrangement links TRBV6-1 to TRBJ2-2; the match to TRBD1 covers 9 bases. Germline V lookup: CDR1 MNHNS, CDR2 SASEGT. The CDR3 is made up of 14 amino acids. The trim removed 6 bases at V and 4 bases at J, leaving 3 bases unmatched. CDR3 sequence: CASSGTGFTGELFF. The CDR3 nucleotides read TGTGCCAGCAGCGGGACAGGGTTCACCGGGGAGCTGTTTTTT.

This clonotype was seen a handful of times. The chain is built from TRBV7-9 and TRBJ2-3; D not certain. This CDR3 has 11 amino acids. V lost 8 bases to trimming and J lost 6 bases, with 9 bases between them. Germline CDR1 reads SEHNR; CDR2 reads FQNEAQ (reference sequence). DNA of the CDR3: TGTGCCAGCGGTATGTTGGATACGCAGTATTTT. Protein product: CASGMLDTQYF.

This clonotype was seen only a few times. The chain uses TRBV4-3 and TRBJ2-3, with 8 nucleotides matching TRBD2. The CDR3 runs to 17 residues. V was clipped by 0 bases and J by 5 bases; unmatched bases: 10. In germline, CDR1 is LGHNA, CDR2 YSLEER. CDR3 sequence: CASSQDSGGSHKDTQYF. The CDR3 DNA sequence: TGCGCCAGCAGCCAAGATTCGGGAGGGAGTCATAAAGATACGCAGTATTTT.

This clonotype was recorded many times. The J gene is TRBJ2-3, the V gene TRBV29-1; maybe TRBD1 (5 bases). The V end was cut by 7 bases, the J end by 0 bases, with 20 bases between. In germline, CDR1 is SQVTM, CDR2 ANQGSEA. This CDR3 spans 16 amino acids. As DNA, the CDR3 is TGCAGCGGTGTGGCTGGGGCACCTTCTAGCACAGATACGCAGTATTTT. It yields the protein CSGVAGAPSSTDTQYF.

The chain recombines TRBV7-3 with TRBJ2-1; 14 nucleotides agree with TRBD2. Germline V gives CDR1 SGHTA, CDR2 FQGTGA. The CDR3 length is 20 residues. V shed 4 bases and J 0 bases; nucleotides not matched to a gene: 11. CDR3 sequence (DNA): TGTGCCAGCAGCTCTGCCAAGACTAGCGGGAGGGCGAGCTCCTACAATGAGCAGTTCTTC. It codes for CASSSAKTSGRASSYNEQFF.

This clonotype occurred a few times. Its ends do not fully match the called genes, so a read error is possible. The V and J genes are TRBV7-2 and TRBJ1-6, with 8 bases that match TRBD1. This CDR3 is 16 amino acids long. CDR1 and CDR2 from the germline V gene are SGHTA and FQGNSA. DNA for the CDR3: TGTGCCAGCAGCGTAGCCATACAGGGGGGTAATTCACCCCTCCACTTT. Translation: CASSVAIQGGNSPLHF.

This clonotype was observed a handful of times. The chain couples TRBV19 to TRBJ2-7, with 9 bases matching TRBD2. The germline V gene encodes CDR1 LNHDA and CDR2 SQIVND (reference sequence). The J segment lost 2 bases and the V segment lost 5 bases, leaving 7 bases of the junction unmatched. The length of the CDR3 is 15 residues. The CDR3 coding sequence is TGTGCCAGTAGTGAGGCTAGCGGGACCCCCTACGAGCAGTACTTC. Translation: CASSEASGTPYEQYF. Drawing the rest from reference TRBV19 and TRBJ2-7, the complete variable domain is DGGITQSPKYLFRKEGQNVTLSCEQNLNHDAMYWYRQDPGQGLRLIYYSQIVNDFQKGDIAEGYSVSREKKESFPLTVTSAQKNPTAFYLCASSEASGTPYEQYFGPGTRLTVT.

This clonotype was found a few times. V is TRBV20-1 and J is TRBJ2-2, with D perhaps TRBD2 (6 bases). Trimming left V 0 bases short and J 1 base short, with 9 bases between. Germline lookup yields CDR1 DFQATT and CDR2 SNEGSKA (reference sequence). This CDR3 has 15 residues. The CDR3 region is CSARDWRGNTGELFF. For the CDR3, the DNA is TGCAGTGCTAGAGATTGGCGGGGGAACACCGGGGAGCTGTTTTTT.

This clonotype was recorded a few times. The chain has TRBV7-2 and TRBJ1-4; 10 bases match TRBD1. The trim removed 5 bases at V and 7 bases at J, leaving 7 bases unmatched. The CDR3 runs to 15 residues. Germline assignment: CDR1 SGHTA and CDR2 FQGNSA. The CDR3 DNA reads as TGTGCCAGCAGCAGACGACAGGGGGCATCTGAAAAACTGTTTTTT. It encodes CASSRRQGASEKLFF.